Listed below are T cell receptor beta chains from one sample, sequenced in a study of CD8 T cells in Susac syndrome. TCRdb ran MiXCR on the immunoSEQ multiplex PCR reads and lists one entry per CDR3 protein. Of some 260,000 distinct CDR3 sequences listed, around 83% were seen once; the top ten hold about 0.11%. The sample taken for sequencing was CD8+ T cells from PBMCs. The source is a human donor with multiple sclerosis. CDR3s include the opening cysteine and the closing phenylalanine or tryptophan. A D gene is named only where the DNA matches it firmly. A row's size may be missing; if present it is once, few, many or a size class.

j_call: TRBJ2-1; v_call: TRBV29-1; d_call: NA; clone_size: NA; cdr3_aa: CSGLAAEQFF; cdr3_nt: TGCAGCGGGCTGGCGGCGGAGCAGTTCTTC
j_call: TRBJ1-2; v_call: TRBV4-1; d_call: NA; clone_size: NA; cdr3_aa: CASSQDSVHGYTF; cdr3_nt: TGCGCCAGCAGCCAAGATTCAGTCCATGGCTACACCTTC
j_call: TRBJ2-1; v_call: TRBV9; d_call: NA; clone_size: NA; cdr3_aa: CASSENSRNEQFF; cdr3_nt: TGTGCCAGCAGCGAAAACTCGAGGAATGAGCAGTTCTTC
j_call: TRBJ2-1; v_call: TRBV7-2; d_call: TRBD2; clone_size: NA; cdr3_aa: CASGRASGRYNEQFF; cdr3_nt: TGTGCCAGCGGGAGAGCTAGCGGGAGATACAATGAGCAGTTCTTC
j_call: TRBJ2-1; v_call: TRBV4-2; d_call: NA; clone_size: once; cdr3_aa: CASSPTGRSSYNEQFF; cdr3_nt: TGTGCCAGCAGCCCCACAGGGCGGAGCTCCTACAATGAGCAGTTCTTC
j_call: TRBJ1-5; v_call: TRBV5-1; d_call: NA; clone_size: NA; cdr3_aa: CASSPRMDSSPQTNQPQHF; cdr3_nt: TGCGCCAGCAGCCCGCGGATGGACAGCTCGCCTCAAACGAATCAGCCCCAGCATTTT
j_call: TRBJ2-1; v_call: TRBV12-3/TRBV12-4; d_call: NA; clone_size: NA; cdr3_aa: CASSWSEGTHNEQFF; cdr3_nt: TGTGCCAGCAGTTGGTCGGAGGGGACACACAATGAGCAGTTCTTC
j_call: TRBJ2-7; v_call: TRBV6-2/TRBV6-3; d_call: TRBD1; clone_size: NA; cdr3_aa: CASSYRTGTCEQYF; cdr3_nt: TGTGCCAGCAGTTACCGGACAGGGACCTGCGAGCAGTACTTC
j_call: TRBJ2-6; v_call: TRBV3-1; d_call: TRBD1; clone_size: NA; cdr3_aa: CASSKFRDRTALVANVLTF; cdr3_nt: TGTGCCAGCAGCAAATTCCGGGACAGAACTGCTCTGGTGGCCAACGTCCTGACTTTC
j_call: TRBJ2-3; v_call: TRBV6-4; d_call: NA; clone_size: NA; cdr3_aa: CASSDSVGVGPDTQYF; cdr3_nt: TGTGCCAGCAGTGACTCGGTAGGGGTTGGGCCAGATACGCAGTATTTT
j_call: TRBJ2-5; v_call: TRBV27; d_call: NA; clone_size: NA; cdr3_aa: CASSFQGYQETQYF; cdr3_nt: TGTGCCAGCAGTTTTCAGGGTTACCAAGAGACCCAGTACTTC
j_call: TRBJ2-1; v_call: TRBV6-5; d_call: TRBD1; clone_size: NA; cdr3_aa: CASSYSRDRMNNEQFF; cdr3_nt: TGTGCCAGCAGTTACTCGAGGGACAGGATGAACAATGAGCAGTTCTTC
j_call: TRBJ1-1; v_call: TRBV28; d_call: NA; clone_size: NA; cdr3_aa: CASSWPGVGNTEAFF; cdr3_nt: TGTGCCAGCAGTTGGCCGGGGGTAGGGAACACTGAAGCTTTCTTT
j_call: TRBJ1-2; v_call: TRBV20-1; d_call: TRBD1; clone_size: NA; cdr3_aa: CSARGTGLKGYTF; cdr3_nt: TGCAGTGCTAGAGGGACAGGGCTGAAGGGCTACACCTTC
j_call: TRBJ2-7; v_call: TRBV12-3/TRBV12-4; d_call: TRBD2; clone_size: NA; cdr3_aa: CASSFVAGGYEQYF; cdr3_nt: TGTGCCAGCAGTTTTGTGGCGGGAGGCTACGAGCAGTACTTC
j_call: TRBJ1-1; v_call: TRBV2; d_call: NA; clone_size: NA; cdr3_aa: CASTKVSDAEAFF; cdr3_nt: TGTGCCAGCACGAAGGTTTCGGACGCTGAAGCTTTCTTT
j_call: TRBJ2-2; v_call: TRBV12-5; d_call: TRBD1; clone_size: NA; cdr3_aa: CASGHLPQGQVAGELFF; cdr3_nt: TGTGCTAGTGGTCACTTGCCTCAGGGACAGGTGGCCGGGGAGCTGTTTTTT
j_call: TRBJ2-1; v_call: TRBV12-3/TRBV12-4; d_call: TRBD2; clone_size: NA; cdr3_aa: CASTPWGTSGNEQFF; cdr3_nt: TGTGCCAGCACCCCGTGGGGGACTAGCGGCAATGAGCAGTTCTTC
j_call: TRBJ1-3; v_call: TRBV28; d_call: NA; clone_size: few; cdr3_aa: CASSLVGNTIYF; cdr3_nt: TGTGCCAGCAGTTTGGTGGGAAACACCATATATTTT
j_call: TRBJ2-3; v_call: TRBV6-1; d_call: NA; clone_size: NA; cdr3_aa: CASSEYTSTDTQYF; cdr3_nt: TGTGCCAGCAGTGAGTACACTAGCACAGATACGCAGTATTTT